One sample yielded the 24 T cell receptor beta chains listed below, sequenced in a study of regulatory T cells in long-lasting Graves disease. Combining iRepertoire HTBI primers with Arm-PCR of CDR3 regions, the authors built TCR beta libraries. TCRdb analysed the multiplex PCR reads with MiXCR anew, one entry per CDR3 protein. This sample yields hundreds of thousands of distinct CDR3 sequences, of which roughly 15% are seen a single time; around 19% belongs to the top ten. As for time point: newly diagnosed GD, antithyroid drugs for less than 3 months. The TCR library was made from RNA that had been extracted from PBMCs in TRIzol. The sample also formed part of further work on T cells in Graves' hyperthyroidism and ophthalmopathy.

The sequenced sample was peripheral blood mononuclear cells (PBMCs), obtained at new diagnosis, from a patient treated with antithyroid drugs. The receptor source for this set is a woman aged 25-40 years with Graves disease.

CDR3 DNA: TGCAGTGCTAGTCGCCTTAACACCTACGAGCAGTACTTC. Translating it yields CSASRLNTYEQYF. The genes are TRBV20-1 and TRBJ2-7; D gene unclear. Trimming pared 3 bases from V and 2 bases from J, leaving 11 bases between. The length of the CDR3 is 13 residues. The germline gives CDR1 DFQATT, CDR2 SNEGSKA (reference sequence).

The rearrangement joins TRBV12-3 or TRBV12-4 to TRBJ2-6, with D possibly TRBD1 on 6 matching bases. The ends were cut back, 1 base at V and 0 bases at J, with 13 bases in the middle. CDR3 size: 18 residues. CDR3 protein: CASSLGDRSYSGANVLTF. CDR3 nucleotide sequence: TGTGCCAGCAGTTTAGGAGACAGGTCTTACTCTGGGGCCAACGTCCTGACTTTC.

The V and J genes are TRBV27 and TRBJ2-7, with D unclear. This CDR3 has 13 residues. The ends were cut back, 5 bases at V and 6 bases at J, with 14 bases in the middle. Per the germline V gene, CDR1 is MNHEY and CDR2 is SMNVEV (reference sequence). As DNA, the CDR3 is TGTGCCAGCAGTATGACGGGTGGGCGCGAGCAGTACTTC. Amino acid sequence: CASSMTGGREQYF.

The rearrangement uses TRBV3-1 and TRBJ2-7; TRBD2 aligns across 13 bases. The CDR3 totals 16 residues. With 4 bases clipped from V and 7 bases from J, the junction kept 10 bases outside the gene matches. CDR1 and CDR2 from the germline V gene are LGHDT and YNNKEL (reference sequence). In nucleotides, the CDR3 is TGTGCCAGCAGCCTTCGACTAGCGGGAGGCATGGCGGAGCAGTACTTC. As protein: CASSLRLAGGMAEQYF.

This clonotype came up many times. The chain joins TRBV28 to TRBJ2-2; 7 bases match TRBD1. This CDR3 region has 14 residues. The trim removed 6 bases at V and 5 bases at J, leaving 6 bases unmatched. Germline CDR1 is MDHEN and CDR2 is SYDVKM. The CDR3 sequence: CASSLVRGTGELFF. In nucleotides, the CDR3 is TGTGCCAGCAGCTTAGTCAGGGGGACCGGGGAGCTGTTTTTT.

V usage is TRBV19 and J usage is TRBJ1-4; D unclear. CDR1 is LNHDA, CDR2 SQIVND, per germline (reference sequence). The CDR3 is made up of 13 amino acids. V shed 8 bases and J shed 1 base, with 8 bases lying between them. The CDR3 loop reads CASLGVTNEKLFF. The CDR3 region has the DNA TGTGCCAGTCTCGGGGTAACTAATGAAAAACTGTTTTTT.

This sequence joins TRBV11-2 and TRBJ2-5; tentatively, D is TRBD1 (7 bases). V shed 1 base and J shed 1 base, with 16 bases lying between them. CDR1 and CDR2 from the germline V gene are SGHAT and FQNNGV. The CDR3 loop spans 17 amino acids. CDR3 DNA sequence: TGTGCCAGCAGCTTAGGAGGAGGGGGCGGTTTCCAAGAGACCCAGTACTTC. Protein sequence: CASSLGGGGGFQETQYF.

The chain carries TRBV30 and TRBJ2-7; D is unresolved. Germline CDR1 and CDR2: GTSNPN and SVGIG (reference sequence). V lost 0 bases and J lost 9, with 12 bases in between. There are 12 residues in the CDR3. The CDR3 nucleotides read TGTGCCTGGAGTGTACAAGTCATGGTGCAGTACTTC. Amino acid sequence: CAWSVQVMVQYF.

Only a few counts were recorded for this clonotype. The V and J genes are TRBV6-1 and TRBJ2-1; TRBD2 agrees at 8 bases. CDR1 is MNHNS, CDR2 SASEGT, per germline. J gave up 0 bases and V 6 bases, and 7 bases lay outside the gene matches. There are 16 residues in the CDR3. The CDR3 bases are TGTGCCAGCAGAAAACTAGCGGAGACCTCCTACAATGAGCAGTTCTTC. Its protein product is CASRKLAETSYNEQFF.

This rearrangement joins TRBV12-3 or TRBV12-4 to TRBJ1-1; perhaps TRBD1 as D (5 bases). V shed 7 bases and J shed 7 bases, with 16 bases lying between them. This CDR3 spans 13 amino acids. This CDR3 is CASTDTGTGEAFF. The CDR3 DNA reads TGTGCCAGCACCGATACAGGAACAGGTGAAGCTTTCTTT.

To note about this clonotype: Relative to the germline gene, one junction end is altered; a read error may explain this. The rearrangement links TRBV7-9 to TRBJ2-4; 7 nucleotides align to TRBD1. The germline V gene has CDR1 SEHNR and CDR2 FQNEAQ (reference sequence). The CDR3 covers 18 residues. The CDR3 DNA sequence: TGTGCCAGCAGCTCGCGGATTGGGGGCGGTGGCACAGGGGACATTCAGCACTTC. It is translated as CASSSRIGGGGTGDIQHF.

This clonotype was recorded many times. This chain links TRBV2 with TRBJ1-1, with 10 bases lining up with TRBD1. Germline V gene lookup returns CDR1 SNHLY and CDR2 FYNNEI. J was trimmed by 10 bases and V by 6 bases; bases with no gene match: 11. The CDR3 covers 14 residues. The DNA for the CDR3 is TGTGCCAGCAGCCCTCAGGACAGGGGGTCACGAGCTTTCTTT. Its translation is CASSPQDRGSRAFF.

A note on this clonotype: This clone may be a read error of a much larger clone one base away. The chain is built from TRBV2 and TRBJ1-5; D gene unclear. Germline lookup yields CDR1 SNHLY and CDR2 FYNNEI. The CDR3 has 15 residues. The CDR3 coding sequence is TGTGCCAGCAGCCTCGAATTCTATAGCGATCAGCCCCAGCATTTT. Encoded protein: CASSLEFYSDQPQHF.

This clonotype came up many times. The J gene is TRBJ1-2, the V gene TRBV5-5; perhaps TRBD1 as D (6 bases). Trimming pared 4 bases from V and 4 bases from J, leaving 17 bases between. This CDR3 has 15 amino acids. Germline values: CDR1 SGHKS, CDR2 YYEKEE (reference sequence). The CDR3 protein is CASSALGQGPYGYTF. Here the CDR3 DNA reads TGTGCCAGCAGCGCATTGGGCCAGGGGCCCTATGGCTACACCTTC.

There are many counts of this clonotype. This chain connects TRBV28 to TRBJ1-2; possible D gene TRBD1, 5 bases. Germline CDR1 MDHEN, CDR2 SYDVKM. V lost 2 bases, J lost 3 bases, and 10 bases lay in between. This CDR3 region has 14 residues. The CDR3 DNA reads as TGTGCCAGCAGTTTACAGGGTGCGGACTATGGCTACACCTTC. It specifies CASSLQGADYGYTF.

Many counts were recorded for this clonotype. The chain employs TRBV11-2 and TRBJ1-6; perhaps TRBD1 as D (6 bases). This CDR3 has 15 amino acids. Per germline, CDR1 SGHAT and CDR2 FQNNGV. V was shortened by 4 bases and J by 9 bases, with 16 bases between the two germline ends. The DNA for the CDR3 is TGTGCCAGCAGCTCGACCGACAGGTGGACTTCACCCCTCCACTTT. Its protein product is CASSSTDRWTSPLHF.

Notes on this clonotype: A much larger clone sits a single nucleotide away, making a read error possible. This chain links TRBV28 with TRBJ1-2; D may be TRBD1 (5 bases). CDR1 and CDR2 (germline): MDHEN, SYDVKM. The CDR3 covers 14 residues. CDR3 sequence reads: CASSFVVGTGGYIF. CDR3 sequence (DNA): TGTGCCAGCAGTTTCGTCGTGGGGACGGGTGGCTACATCTTC.

This rearrangement joins TRBV28 to TRBJ2-7; D is unresolved. V was cut by 2 bases and J by 2 bases, with 13 bases left in between. CDR3 size: 15 residues. The V gene's germline CDR1 is MDHEN and CDR2 SYDVKM. The CDR3 protein is CASSLSEDAPYEQYF. The CDR3 DNA sequence: TGTGCCAGCAGTTTAAGCGAGGACGCTCCCTACGAGCAGTACTTC. Full variable domain (missing parts from reference TRBV28 and TRBJ2-7): DVKVTQSSRYLVKRTGEKVFLECVQDMDHENMFWYRQDPGLGLRLIYFSYDVKMKEKGDIPEGYSVSREKKERFSLILESASTNQTSMYLCASSLSEDAPYEQYFGPGTRLTVT.

There are many counts of this clonotype. The V and J genes are TRBV28 and TRBJ1-3; weak D call: TRBD1 (6 bases). V was pared by 3 bases and J by 0 bases, with 12 bases between. The CDR3 extends over 16 amino acids. Germline loops: CDR1 MDHEN, CDR2 SYDVKM. CDR3 protein: CASSFSGASSGNTIYF. DNA of the CDR3: TGTGCCAGCAGTTTCTCAGGGGCCTCCTCTGGAAACACCATATATTTT.

In this sample, this clonotype turned up a few times. For the CDR3, the DNA is TGTGCCAGCAGCCTTGGAAACAGGCCTGAAAAACTGTTTTTT. It specifies CASSLGNRPEKLFF. This chain links TRBV14 with TRBJ1-4; a weak D match, TRBD1 (5 bases). The CDR3 runs to 14 residues. In germline, CDR1 is SGHDN, CDR2 FVKESK. Trimming cost V 4 bases and J 7 bases, with 13 bases left between them.

The sample holds a few counts of this clonotype. The genes are TRBV27 and TRBJ1-3, with D unresolved. Germline V gene sequence: CDR1 MNHEY, CDR2 SMNVEV (reference sequence). CDR3 size: 14 residues. Trimming took off 8 bases at V and 2 bases at J, with 13 bases between the two ends. Here the CDR3 DNA reads TGTGCCAGCTCGGGGAAGCGGACTGGAAACACCATATATTTT. Protein product: CASSGKRTGNTIYF.

This clonotype was observed a few times. The chain employs TRBV7-2 and TRBJ2-2; no clear D gene. CDR1 and CDR2 (germline): SGHTA, FQGNSA. Trimming pared 1 base from V and 8 bases from J, leaving 8 bases between. The CDR3 has 13 residues. The CDR3 DNA sequence: TGTGCCAGCAGCTTAGGAACTTCTGGGGAGCTGTTTTTT. Protein sequence: CASSLGTSGELFF.

CDR3 DNA: TGTGCCACCAGCATGACAGGAGATTACTACAATGAGCAGTTCTTC. Amino acids: CATSMTGDYYNEQFF. The chain uses TRBV15 and TRBJ2-1; D possibly corresponds to TRBD1 (6 bases). This CDR3 spans 15 amino acids. The V end was cut by 4 bases, the J end by 3 bases, with 13 bases between. The V gene's germline CDR1 is LNHNV and CDR2 YYDKDF (reference sequence).

This clonotype was detected only a few times. The chain couples TRBV29-1 to TRBJ2-2, with D unresolved. CDR1 SQVTM and CDR2 ANQGSEA come from the germline V gene. The CDR3 is 14 residues long. Deletions cut 4 bases from V and 4 bases from J, with 13 bases between. CDR3 sequence (DNA): TGCAGCGTTGTACTCCTCGGCCGCACCGGGGAGCTGTTTTTT. This encodes CSVVLLGRTGELFF.